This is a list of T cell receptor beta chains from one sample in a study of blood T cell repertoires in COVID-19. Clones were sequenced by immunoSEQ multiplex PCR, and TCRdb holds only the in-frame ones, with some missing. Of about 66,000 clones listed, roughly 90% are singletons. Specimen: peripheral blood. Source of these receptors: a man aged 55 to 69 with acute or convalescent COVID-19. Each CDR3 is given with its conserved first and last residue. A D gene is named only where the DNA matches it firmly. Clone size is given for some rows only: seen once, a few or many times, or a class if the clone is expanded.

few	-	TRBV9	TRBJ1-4	CASRGQSGKLFF	TGTGCCAGCAGAGGACAGTCGGGAAAACTGTTTTTT
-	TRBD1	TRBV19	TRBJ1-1	CASSPQGAAEAFF	TGTGCCAGTAGCCCACAGGGGGCTGCTGAAGCTTTCTTT
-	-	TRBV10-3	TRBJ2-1	CAITGVAGAAEQFF	TGTGCCATCACCGGGGTGGCGGGGGCGGCTGAGCAGTTCTTC
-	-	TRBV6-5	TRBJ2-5	CASGVLGLQETQYF	TGTGCCAGCGGCGTCCTAGGACTCCAAGAGACCCAGTACTTC
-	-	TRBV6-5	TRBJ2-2	CASSLGQFGGELFF	TGTGCCAGCAGTCTCGGACAGTTCGGCGGGGAGCTGTTTTTT
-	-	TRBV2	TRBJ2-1	CASSEASRFQFF	TGTGCCAGCAGTGAAGCATCGAGATTCCAGTTCTTC
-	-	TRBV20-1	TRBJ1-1	CSVGGSTEAFF	TGCAGTGTGGGGGGGTCGACTGAAGCTTTCTTT
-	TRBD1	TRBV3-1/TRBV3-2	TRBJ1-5	CASSQTGQNSNQPQHF	TGTGCCAGCAGCCAAACGGGACAGAATAGCAATCAGCCCCAGCATTTT
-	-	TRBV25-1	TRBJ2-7	CASNRGRDYEQYF	TGTGCCAGCAACCGAGGACGGGACTACGAGCAGTACTTC
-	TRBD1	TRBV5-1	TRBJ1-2	CASSFTGAAGGYTF	TGCGCCAGCAGCTTTACAGGGGCAGCGGGCGGCTACACCTTC
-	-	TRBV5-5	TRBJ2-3	CASSTEQGRSRTDTQYF	TGTGCCAGCAGCACAGAGCAGGGAAGGTCTCGCACAGATACGCAGTATTTT
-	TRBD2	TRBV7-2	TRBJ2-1	CASSSGGWRGGPYNEQFF	TGTGCCAGCAGCTCCGGGGGATGGCGGGGGGGCCCCTACAATGAGCAGTTCTTC
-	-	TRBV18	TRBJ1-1	CASSLTGGLNGGDEAFF	TGTGCCAGCTCGCTGACGGGGGGCTTGAATGGCGGGGATGAAGCTTTCTTT
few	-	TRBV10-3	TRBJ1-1	CAISTRDSEEAFF	TGTGCCATCAGTACGCGAGACTCTGAAGAAGCTTTCTTT
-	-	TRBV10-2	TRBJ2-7	CASRLDRRGYEQYF	TGCGCCAGCAGATTAGACAGGAGAGGGTACGAGCAGTACTTC
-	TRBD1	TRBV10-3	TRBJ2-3	CAITQTGGDPTDTQYF	TGTGCCATCACACAGACAGGGGGCGATCCAACAGATACGCAGTATTTT
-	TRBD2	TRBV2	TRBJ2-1	CASRDSGVCFF	TGTGCCAGCAGAGACAGCGGGGTTTGTTTCTTC
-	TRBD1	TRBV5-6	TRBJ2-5	CASSSYRGELIQETQYF	TGTGCCAGCAGCAGCTACAGGGGGGAACTCATTCAAGAGACCCAGTACTTC
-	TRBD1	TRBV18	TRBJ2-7	CASSLGTGLRNYEQYF	TGTGCCAGCTCGCTCGGGACAGGCCTCCGTAACTACGAGCAGTACTTC
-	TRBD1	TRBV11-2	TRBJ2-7	CASSAPGTGFYEQYF	TGTGCCAGCAGCGCTCCCGGGACAGGGTTCTACGAGCAGTACTTC
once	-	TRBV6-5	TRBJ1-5	CATSTGGYQPQHF	TGTGCCACTTCAACCGGGGGTTATCAGCCCCAGCATTTT
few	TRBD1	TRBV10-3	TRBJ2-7	CAISDTDRNTYEQYF	TGTGCCATCAGTGACACGGACAGGAATACCTACGAGCAGTACTTC
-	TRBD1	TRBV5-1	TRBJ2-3	CASSSPGQTADTQYF	TGCGCCAGCAGCTCGCCGGGACAGACAGCAGATACGCAGTATTTT
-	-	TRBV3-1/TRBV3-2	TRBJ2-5	CASSQTGRGLATQYF	TGTGCCAGCAGCCAAACCGGACGGGGACTCGCGACCCAGTACTTC
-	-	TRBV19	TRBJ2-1	CASSIGQRWGSNEQFF	TGTGCCAGTAGTATTGGACAGAGATGGGGAAGCAATGAGCAGTTCTTC
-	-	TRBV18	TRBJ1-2	CASSPQDHGYTF	TGTGCCAGCTCACCCCAGGATCATGGCTACACCTTC
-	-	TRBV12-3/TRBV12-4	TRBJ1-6	CASSSFQAPLHF	TGTGCCAGCAGTTCGTTTCAGGCACCCCTCCACTTT
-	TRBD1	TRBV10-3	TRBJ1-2	CAIRAGTAGGYTF	TGTGCCATCAGGGCCGGGACAGCAGGTGGCTACACCTTC
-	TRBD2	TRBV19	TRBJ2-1	CASRTRGNPYNEQFF	TGTGCCAGTAGGACGCGGGGGAATCCCTACAATGAGCAGTTCTTC
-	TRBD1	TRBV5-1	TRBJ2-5	CASSPRQGAETQYF	TGCGCCAGCAGCCCCAGACAGGGGGCAGAGACCCAGTACTTC
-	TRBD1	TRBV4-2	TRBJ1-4	CASSQISKGQENEKLFF	TGTGCCAGCAGCCAGATTAGCAAGGGACAGGAGAATGAAAAACTGTTTTTT
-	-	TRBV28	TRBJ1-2	CASTGTDSYGYTF	TGTGCCAGCACCGGGACTGACAGCTATGGCTACACCTTC
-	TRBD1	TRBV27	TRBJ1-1	CASSLHRDRGFQDTEAFF	TGTGCCAGCAGTCTCCACCGGGACAGGGGATTTCAGGACACTGAAGCTTTCTTT
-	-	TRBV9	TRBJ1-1	CASSVEARGNTEAFF	TGTGCCAGCAGCGTAGAGGCCAGGGGGAACACTGAAGCTTTCTTT
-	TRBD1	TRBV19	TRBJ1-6	CASSPGTDRSPLHF	TGTGCCAGTAGTCCCGGGACGGACAGGTCACCCCTCCACTTT
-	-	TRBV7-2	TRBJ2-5	CASSSRETQYF	TGTGCCAGCAGCTCGCGAGAGACCCAGTACTTC
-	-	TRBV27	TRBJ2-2	CASRGTREAGELFF	TGTGCCAGCAGGGGGACCAGGGAGGCCGGGGAGCTGTTTTTT
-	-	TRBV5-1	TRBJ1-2	CASSLDARNYGYTF	TGCGCCAGCAGCTTGGACGCCAGGAACTATGGCTACACCTTC
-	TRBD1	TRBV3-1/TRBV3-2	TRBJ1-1	CASSQGAGGPEAFF	TGTGCCAGCAGCCAAGGGGCAGGGGGGCCTGAAGCTTTCTTT
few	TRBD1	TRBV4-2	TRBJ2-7	CASSQGLQGGNEQYF	TGTGCCAGCAGCCAAGGACTACAGGGGGGCAACGAGCAGTACTTC
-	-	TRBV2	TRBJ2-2	CASSERGIGELFF	TGTGCCAGCAGTGAGCGCGGTATCGGGGAGCTGTTTTTT
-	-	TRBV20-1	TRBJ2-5	CSARAGETQYF	TGCAGTGCTAGAGCAGGGGAGACCCAGTACTTC
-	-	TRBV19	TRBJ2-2	CASSIGRTNTGELFF	TGTGCCAGTAGTATAGGGAGGACGAACACCGGGGAGCTGTTTTTT
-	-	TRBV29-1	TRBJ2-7	CSVEQGSSYEQYF	TGCAGCGTTGAACAGGGAAGCTCCTACGAGCAGTACTTC